The 17 T cell receptor beta chains presented below share a single source sample, sequenced in a study of T cell repertoires in cytomegalovirus infection. These receptors' targets are unknown. TCRdb re-analysed the reads in MiXCR, keeping a single row per CDR3 protein. Of around 99,000 distinct CDR3 sequences listed, 25% to 35% are singletons. Specimen: CD8+ T cells from cultured PBMCs, collected from culture after CMV antigen stimulation. These receptors all come from a human donor in good health (CMV status not recorded). Some clones in this sample may be carry-over from other donors' samples.

This chain connects TRBV4-1 to TRBJ1-2, with unresolved D. Germline CDR1 is MGHRA and CDR2 is YSYEKL. The CDR3 consists of 17 residues. V gave up 0 bases and J gave up 4 bases, with 18 bases separating them. The CDR3: CASSQELVADPLYGYTF. CDR3 coding DNA: TGCGCCAGCAGCCAAGAATTGGTGGCAGATCCCCTCTATGGCTACACCTTC.

The chain employs TRBV19 and TRBJ2-7, with D perhaps given as TRBD1 or TRBD2 (5 bases each). The V and J ends lost 8 bases and 7 bases respectively, with 15 bases between them. The germline V gene has CDR1 LNHDA and CDR2 SQIVND (reference sequence). CDR3 length: 12 amino acids. In nucleotides, the CDR3 is TGTGCCAGTGGGGACGGTTCTCGGGAGCAGTACTTC. This gives the protein CASGDGSREQYF.

Concerning this clonotype: The junction differs from germline at one of its ends, possibly a read error. The chain couples TRBV6-1 to TRBJ2-7; tentatively, D is TRBD1 (5 bases). The CDR3 has 13 amino acids. Germline V CDR1 and CDR2: MNHNS, SASEGT. CDR3 in DNA: TGTGCCAGCAGCGAAGACAGCCTTTACGAGCAGTACTTC. Residues: CASSEDSLYEQYF.

Only a few counts were recorded for this clonotype. The V and J genes are TRBV27 and TRBJ2-7; 7 bases are shared with TRBD1. The J segment lost 3 bases and the V segment lost 3 bases, leaving 8 bases of the junction unmatched. Germline CDR1 and CDR2: MNHEY and SMNVEV (reference sequence). This CDR3 is built from 15 residues. This chain's CDR3 is CASSLAGTEGYEQYF. CDR3 coding DNA: TGTGCCAGCAGTTTGGCCGGGACAGAGGGCTACGAGCAGTACTTC.

The chain employs TRBV11-1 and TRBJ2-1; D gene uncertain. The CDR3 is 14 residues long. V was trimmed by 0 bases and J by 7 bases, leaving 10 bases between them. Germline V lookup: CDR1 SGHAT, CDR2 FQDESV (reference sequence). The CDR3 spells CASSLAPGLNEQFF. The CDR3, as DNA: TGTGCCAGCAGCTTAGCCCCTGGTCTGAATGAGCAGTTCTTC. The full variable domain, its missing parts supplied by reference TRBV11-1 and TRBJ2-1, is EAEVAQSPRYKITEKSQAVAFWCDPISGHATLYWYRQILGQGPELLVQFQDESVVDDSQLPKDRFSAERLKGVDSTLKIQPAELGDSAMYLCASSLAPGLNEQFFGPGTRLTVL.

The V call is TRBV12-3 or TRBV12-4, the J call TRBJ2-7, with 9 bases lining up with TRBD1. Trimming at V came to 5 bases and at J to 0 bases, leaving 5 bases not matched to a gene. This CDR3 comprises 15 residues. CDR3 nucleotide sequence: TGTGCCAGCAGTCCGGACAGGGGAAGCTCCTACGAGCAGTACTTC. The encoded protein is CASSPDRGSSYEQYF.

This clonotype appeared a few times. V gene TRBV4-1 combines with J gene TRBJ2-2, with 10 bases fitting TRBD1. The CDR3 has 16 residues. V gave up 3 bases and J gave up 2 bases; unmatched junction bases: 3. Per the germline V gene, CDR1 is MGHRA and CDR2 is YSYEKL. The CDR3 DNA follows: TGCGCCAGCAGCCAGGGGACAGGGGTCAACACCGGGGAGCTGTTTTTT. Amino acids: CASSQGTGVNTGELFF.

The chain has TRBV5-6 and TRBJ2-7; tentative D call: TRBD2 (6 bases). The germline V gene encodes CDR1 SGHDT and CDR2 YYEEEE. Trimming took off 4 bases at V and 3 bases at J, with 14 bases between the two ends. The CDR3 sequence is 14 residues long. The CDR3 sequence is CASSKQGGDYEQYF. CDR3 nucleotide sequence: TGTGCCAGCAGCAAGCAAGGAGGGGACTACGAGCAGTACTTC.

This clonotype was recorded a few times. This rearrangement joins TRBV2 to TRBJ1-1; tentative D call: TRBD1 (5 bases). The CDR3 extends over 16 amino acids. Germline V lookup: CDR1 SNHLY, CDR2 FYNNEI. V lost 6 bases and J lost 4, with 21 bases in between. The CDR3 region has the DNA TGTGCCAGCAGCCGCGGGACTCAGGGCGTGGGCACTGAAGCTTTCTTT. Protein sequence: CASSRGTQGVGTEAFF.

This clonotype was seen more than once but under ten times. The chain joins TRBV5-4 to TRBJ2-2; 10 positions agree with TRBD1. V lost 4 bases, J lost 6 bases, and 6 bases stayed unmatched. The CDR3 covers 15 residues. Per the germline V gene, CDR1 is SGHNT and CDR2 is YYREEE (reference sequence). Written as DNA, the CDR3 is TGTGCCAGCAGCCTGACAGGGGGCGAGGCCGGGGAGCTGTTTTTT. Its protein is CASSLTGGEAGELFF.

This clonotype has a handful of counts. The J gene is TRBJ2-1, the V gene TRBV7-8; D is unresolved. The germline V gene has CDR1 SGHVS and CDR2 FQNEAQ. The CDR3 loop spans 13 amino acids. Trimming took off 1 base at V and 9 bases at J, with 10 bases between the two ends. Here the CDR3 DNA reads TGTGCCAGCAGCTTAGATCTCCAGGCTGAGCAGTTCTTC. The encoded protein is CASSLDLQAEQFF.

This clonotype was found a few times. The CDR3 is CASSIGGWTEAFF. The CDR3 DNA reads TGTGCCAGTAGTATTGGAGGGTGGACTGAAGCTTTCTTT. The chain employs TRBV19 and TRBJ1-1; D unresolved. CDR1 is LNHDA, CDR2 SQIVND, per germline (reference sequence). The germline V and J ends were trimmed by 3 bases and 5 bases, with 10 bases remaining between them. The CDR3 covers 13 residues.

This sequence joins TRBV4-1 and TRBJ1-5; D unclear. The CDR3 runs to 14 residues. Germline values: CDR1 MGHRA, CDR2 YSYEKL. The V gene lost 1 base and the J gene lost 4 bases, with 8 bases spanning the gap. The CDR3 DNA follows: TGCGCCAGCAGCCAAGGGGTTCCAAATCAGCCCCAGCATTTT. This translates into CASSQGVPNQPQHF.

The chain has TRBV6-5 and TRBJ1-6; D may be TRBD1 (5 bases). The CDR3 extends over 13 amino acids. Trimming took 2 bases from V and 9 from J, leaving 8 bases between them. Germline values: CDR1 MNHEY, CDR2 SVGAGI. CDR3: CASSYDSLSPLHF. The CDR3, as DNA: TGTGCCAGCAGTTACGACAGTCTTTCACCCCTCCACTTT.

V gene TRBV7-2 combines with J gene TRBJ1-4; D ambiguous. CDR3 length equals 13 residues. Trimming pared 4 bases from V and 6 bases from J, leaving 9 bases between. Germline-derived CDR1 and CDR2 are SGHTA and FQGNSA. CDR3 sequence reads: CASSSEGYEKLFF. The CDR3 bases are TGTGCCAGCAGCTCTGAGGGATATGAAAAACTGTTTTTT.

Only a few counts were recorded for this clonotype. The rearrangement links TRBV4-1 to TRBJ1-1; TRBD1 might be the D (6 bases). Trimming took off 4 bases at V and 0 bases at J, with 12 bases between the two ends. Germline V gene sequence: CDR1 MGHRA, CDR2 YSYEKL. This CDR3 has 15 residues. The CDR3 DNA reads TGCGCCAGCAGCCCAGGACAGCTTATGAACACTGAAGCTTTCTTT. The encoded protein is CASSPGQLMNTEAFF.

The chain joins TRBV12-3 or TRBV12-4 to TRBJ1-2; 10 bases agree with TRBD1. Trimming at V came to 7 bases and at J to 4 bases, leaving 6 bases not matched to a gene. There are 14 residues in the CDR3. The CDR3 DNA reads as TGTGCCAGCACCCCGACAGGGGGCTTCTATGGCTACACCTTC. Residues: CASTPTGGFYGYTF.